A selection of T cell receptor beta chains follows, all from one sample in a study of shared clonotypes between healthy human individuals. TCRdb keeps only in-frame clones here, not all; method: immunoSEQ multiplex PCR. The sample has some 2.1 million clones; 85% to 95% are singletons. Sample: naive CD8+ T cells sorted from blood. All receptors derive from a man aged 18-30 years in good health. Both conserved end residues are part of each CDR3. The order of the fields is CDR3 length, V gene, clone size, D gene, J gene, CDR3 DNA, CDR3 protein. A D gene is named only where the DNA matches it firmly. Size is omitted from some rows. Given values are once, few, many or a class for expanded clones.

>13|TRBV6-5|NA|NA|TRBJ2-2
TGTGCCAGCAGTTACTACTACACCGGGGAGCTGTTTTTT
CASSYYYTGELFF
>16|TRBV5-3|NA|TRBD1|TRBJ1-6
TGTGCCAGAAGCCCCCGACAGGGGGTTATTGATTCACCCCTCCACTTT
CARSPRQGVIDSPLHF
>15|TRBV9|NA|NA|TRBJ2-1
TGTGCCAGCTCCGTGTGGGGGGGCCCTTACAATGAGCAGTTCTTC
CASSVWGGPYNEQFF
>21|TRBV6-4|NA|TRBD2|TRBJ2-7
TGTGCCAGCAGTGACCCCTTCATAGCGGGGGAGACCCTGATATTGACCTACGAGCAGTACTTC
CASSDPFIAGETLILTYEQYF
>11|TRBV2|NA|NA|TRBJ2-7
TGTGCCAGCGACGCTGCCTACGAGCAGTACTTC
CASDAAYEQYF
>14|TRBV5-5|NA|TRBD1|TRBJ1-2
TGTGCCAGCAGCTCGCCGGGACAGGGGTATGGCTACACCTTC
CASSSPGQGYGYTF
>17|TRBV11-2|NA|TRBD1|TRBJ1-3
TGTGCCAGCAGCTTAGAGGGACAGTTCCACTCTGGAAACACCATATATTTT
CASSLEGQFHSGNTIYF
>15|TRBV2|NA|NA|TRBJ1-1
TGTGCCAGCAGTGAACCGGGACCCTTAGGGGCTGAAGCTTTCTTT
CASSEPGPLGAEAFF
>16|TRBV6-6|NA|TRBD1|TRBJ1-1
TGTGCCAGCAGCGAGACCGGAACAGGGGGCTGGACTGAAGCTTTCTTT
CASSETGTGGWTEAFF
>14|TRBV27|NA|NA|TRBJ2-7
TGTGCCAGCAGACCTGGACAGCTCTCCTACGAGCAGTACTTC
CASRPGQLSYEQYF
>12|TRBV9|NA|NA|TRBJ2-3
TGTGCCAGCGGAGGGATTACAGATACGCAGTATTTT
CASGGITDTQYF
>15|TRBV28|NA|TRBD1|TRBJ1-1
TGTGCCAGCAGTCCGTACAGGGGGGGAAACACTGAAGCTTTCTTT
CASSPYRGGNTEAFF
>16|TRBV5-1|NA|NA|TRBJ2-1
TGCGCCAGCAGCCCCCTGGATACCCTCTCTTACAATGAGCAGTTCTTC
CASSPLDTLSYNEQFF
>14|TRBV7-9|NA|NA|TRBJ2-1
TGTGCCAGCACCGACCCTACGGAAACCAATGAGCAGTTCTTC
CASTDPTETNEQFF
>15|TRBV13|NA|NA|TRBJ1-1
TGTGCCAGCAGCTGGGACTTATCCATGAACACTGAAGCTTTCTTT
CASSWDLSMNTEAFF
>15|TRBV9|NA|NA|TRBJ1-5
TGTGCCAGCAGCGTAGGGGATTATAGCAATCAGCCCCAGCATTTT
CASSVGDYSNQPQHF
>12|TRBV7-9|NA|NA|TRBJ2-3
TGTGCCAGTTCCGGGAGCACAGATACGCAGTATTTT
CASSGSTDTQYF
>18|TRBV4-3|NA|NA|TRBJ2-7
TGCGCCAGCAGCCAAGATCCCTCCGGGGACTTTATCTCCTACGAGCAGTACTTC
CASSQDPSGDFISYEQYF
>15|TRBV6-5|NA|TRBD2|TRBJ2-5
TGTGCCAGCAGCTTACTAGCGGGAGGCCAAGAGACCCAGTACTTC
CASSLLAGGQETQYF
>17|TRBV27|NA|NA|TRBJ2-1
TGTGCCAGCAGTTCTGAGGGTGGGGTAGCGGAAGACAATGAGCAGTTCTTC
CASSSEGGVAEDNEQFF
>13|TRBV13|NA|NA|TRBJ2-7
TGTGCCAGCAGCTTAGAACGGAACTACGAGCAGTACTTC
CASSLERNYEQYF
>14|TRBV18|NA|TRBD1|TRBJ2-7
TGTGCCAGCTCATCGACAGGGACCTCATACGAGCAGTACTTC
CASSSTGTSYEQYF
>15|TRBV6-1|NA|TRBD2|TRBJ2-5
TGTGCCAGCAGTGAAGCCATCGGACTAGCGGAGACCCAGTACTTC
CASSEAIGLAETQYF
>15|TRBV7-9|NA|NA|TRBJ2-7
TGTGCCAGCAGCTTAGTCACCGGGCAGGGTGGCGAGCAGTACTTC
CASSLVTGQGGEQYF
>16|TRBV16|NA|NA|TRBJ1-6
TGTGCCAGCAGCCAATCCCACAGCTCCTATAATTCACCCCTCCACTTT
CASSQSHSSYNSPLHF
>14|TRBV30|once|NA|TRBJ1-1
TGTGCCTGGAGTGTAAGCCTCAGATCCGGGGAAGCTTTCTTT
CAWSVSLRSGEAFF
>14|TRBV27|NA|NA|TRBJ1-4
TGTGCCAGCAGTCCTCGACGGCATAATGAAAAACTGTTTTTT
CASSPRRHNEKLFF
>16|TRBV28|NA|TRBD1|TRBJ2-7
TGTGCCAGCAGTTTCCCAGGGACAGAAGGCCCCTACGAGCAGTACTTC
CASSFPGTEGPYEQYF
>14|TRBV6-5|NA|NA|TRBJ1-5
TGTGCCAGCAGTTATGGGCAGGAAGATCAGCCCCAGCATTTT
CASSYGQEDQPQHF
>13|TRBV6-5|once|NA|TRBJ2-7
TGTGCCAGCAGTCCTCAGGACTCCTACGAGCAGTACTTC
CASSPQDSYEQYF
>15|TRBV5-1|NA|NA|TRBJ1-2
TGCGCCAGCAGCTTGGAAAAGGGTGTCAACTATGGCTACACCTTC
CASSLEKGVNYGYTF
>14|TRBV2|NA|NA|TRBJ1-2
TGTGCCAGCACCGACACCGACTCTAACTATGGCTACACCTTC
CASTDTDSNYGYTF
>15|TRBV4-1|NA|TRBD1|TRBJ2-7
TGCGCCAGCAGCCAAGGACAGGGGACCTCCTACGAGCAGTACTTC
CASSQGQGTSYEQYF
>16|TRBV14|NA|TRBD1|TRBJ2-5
TGTGCCAGCAGCCACCTAGGGCAGGGGGCACAAGAGACCCAGTACTTC
CASSHLGQGAQETQYF
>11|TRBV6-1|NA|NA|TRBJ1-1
TGTGCCACCCACACGAACACTGAAGCTTTCTTT
CATHTNTEAFF
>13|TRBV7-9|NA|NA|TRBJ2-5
TGTGCCAGCAGCTCAGAGCTTAAAGAGACCCAGTACTTC
CASSSELKETQYF
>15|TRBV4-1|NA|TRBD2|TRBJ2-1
TGCGCCAGCAGCCAAAATAGCGGGGGGTACAATGAGCAGTTCTTC
CASSQNSGGYNEQFF
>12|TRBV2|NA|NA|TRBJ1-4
TGTGCTGTGGTAAGGTCGAATGAAAAACTGTTTTTT
CAVVRSNEKLFF
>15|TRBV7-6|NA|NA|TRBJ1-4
TGTGCCAGCAGCTTAGAACTCTCCGTCGGTGAAAAACTGTTTTTT
CASSLELSVGEKLFF
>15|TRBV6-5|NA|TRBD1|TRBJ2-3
TGTGCCAGCAGTTCAACAGGGGCTAACACAGATACGCAGTATTTT
CASSSTGANTDTQYF